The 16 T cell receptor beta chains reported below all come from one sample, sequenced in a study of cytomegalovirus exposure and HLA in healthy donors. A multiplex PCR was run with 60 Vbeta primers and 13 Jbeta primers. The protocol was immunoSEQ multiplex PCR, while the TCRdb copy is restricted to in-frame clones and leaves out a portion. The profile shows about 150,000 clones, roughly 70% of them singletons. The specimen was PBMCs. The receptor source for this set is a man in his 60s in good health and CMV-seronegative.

The CDR3 DNA sequence: TGTGCCAGCACCTCAGGACAGGGTTGGGAGACCCAGTACTTC. This encodes CASTSGQGWETQYF. The chain is built from TRBV28 and TRBJ2-5; 8 bases line up with TRBD1. V gave up 7 bases and J gave up 5 bases; unmatched junction bases: 9. Per the germline V gene, CDR1 is MDHEN and CDR2 is SYDVKM. The CDR3 sequence is 14 residues long.

The CDR3 loop is CASSLSQLADEQYF. The CDR3 DNA sequence: TGTGCCAGCAGTTTAAGTCAACTAGCGGACGAGCAGTACTTC. This chain links TRBV28 with TRBJ2-7; 8 bases are shared with TRBD2. Germline V gene sequence: CDR1 MDHEN, CDR2 SYDVKM. V dropped 2 bases and J dropped 5; count of bases not matched to a gene: 5. The CDR3 spans 14 residues.

CDR3 sequence: CASSRQGRGQETQYF. DNA for the CDR3: TGCGCCAGCAGCCGACAGGGTCGAGGGCAAGAGACCCAGTACTTC. The V call is TRBV5-1, the J call TRBJ2-5; 7 positions agree with TRBD1. CDR3 length: 15 residues. In germline, CDR1 is SGHRS, CDR2 YFSETQ. With V trimmed by 4 bases and J by 2 bases, 8 bases remained unmatched. The full variable domain, its missing parts supplied by reference TRBV5-1 and TRBJ2-5, is KAGVTQTPRYLIKTRGQQVTLSCSPISGHRSVSWYQQTPGQGLQFLFEYFSETQRNKGNFPGRFSGRQFSNSRSEMNVSTLELGDSALYLCASSRQGRGQETQYFGPGTRLLVL.

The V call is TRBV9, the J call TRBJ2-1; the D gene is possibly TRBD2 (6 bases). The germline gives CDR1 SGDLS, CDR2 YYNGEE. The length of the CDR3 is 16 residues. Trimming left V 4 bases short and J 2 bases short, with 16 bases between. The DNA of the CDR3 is TGTGCCAGCAGCTTCCGTCCTAGCGCCCCCTACAATGAGCAGTTCTTC. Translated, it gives CASSFRPSAPYNEQFF.

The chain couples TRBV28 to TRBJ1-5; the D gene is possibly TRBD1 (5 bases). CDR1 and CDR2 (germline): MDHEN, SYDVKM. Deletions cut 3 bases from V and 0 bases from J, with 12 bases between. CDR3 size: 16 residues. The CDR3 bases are TGTGCCAGCAGTTTTACGACAGACATTAGCAATCAGCCCCAGCATTTT. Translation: CASSFTTDISNQPQHF.

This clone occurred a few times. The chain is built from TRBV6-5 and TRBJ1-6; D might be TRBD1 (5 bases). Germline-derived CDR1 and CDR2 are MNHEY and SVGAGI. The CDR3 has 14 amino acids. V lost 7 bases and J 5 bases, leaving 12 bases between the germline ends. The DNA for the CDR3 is TGTGCCAGCATGCTATGGGGCGATAATTCACCCCTCCACTTT. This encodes CASMLWGDNSPLHF.

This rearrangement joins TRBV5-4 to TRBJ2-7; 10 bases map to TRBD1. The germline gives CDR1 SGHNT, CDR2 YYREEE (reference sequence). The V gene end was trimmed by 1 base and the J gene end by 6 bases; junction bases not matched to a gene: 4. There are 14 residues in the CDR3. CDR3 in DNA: TGTGCCAGCAGCTTGAGGGACAGGGGCCGCGAGCAGTACTTC. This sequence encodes CASSLRDRGREQYF. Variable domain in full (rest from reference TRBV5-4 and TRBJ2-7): ETGVTQSPTHLIKTRGQQVTLRCSSQSGHNTVSWYQQALGQGPQFIFQYYREEENGRGNFPPRFSGLQFPNYSSELNVNALELDDSALYLCASSLRDRGREQYFGPGTRLTVT.

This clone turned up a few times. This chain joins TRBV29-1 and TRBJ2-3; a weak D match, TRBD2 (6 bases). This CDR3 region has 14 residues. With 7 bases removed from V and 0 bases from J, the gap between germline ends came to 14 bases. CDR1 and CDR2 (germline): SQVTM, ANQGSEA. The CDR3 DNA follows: TGCAGCGGCCGCGGGGCTCCTAGCACAGATACGCAGTATTTT. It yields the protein CSGRGAPSTDTQYF.

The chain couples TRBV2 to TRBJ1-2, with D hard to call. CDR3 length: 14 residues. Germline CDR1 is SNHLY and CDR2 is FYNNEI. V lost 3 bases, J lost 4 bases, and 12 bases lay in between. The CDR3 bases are TGTGCCAGCAGTGAGGAGGGAAGGGCCTATGGCTACACCTTC. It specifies CASSEEGRAYGYTF.

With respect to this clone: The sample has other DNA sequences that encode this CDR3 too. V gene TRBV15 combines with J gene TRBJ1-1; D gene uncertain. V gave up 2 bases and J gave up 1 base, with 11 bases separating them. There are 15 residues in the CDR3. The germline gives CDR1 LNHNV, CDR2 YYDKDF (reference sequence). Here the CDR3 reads CATSRIHTKNTEAFF. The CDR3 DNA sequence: TGTGCCACCAGCAGAATCCACACAAAGAACACTGAAGCTTTCTTT.

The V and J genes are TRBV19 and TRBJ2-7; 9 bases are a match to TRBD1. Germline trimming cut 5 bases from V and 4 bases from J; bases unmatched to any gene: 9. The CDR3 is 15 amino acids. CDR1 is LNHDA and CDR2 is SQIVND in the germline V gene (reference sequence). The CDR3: CASSAGTGSGYEQYF. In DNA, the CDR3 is TGTGCCAGTAGTGCCGGGACAGGGAGTGGGTACGAGCAGTACTTC.

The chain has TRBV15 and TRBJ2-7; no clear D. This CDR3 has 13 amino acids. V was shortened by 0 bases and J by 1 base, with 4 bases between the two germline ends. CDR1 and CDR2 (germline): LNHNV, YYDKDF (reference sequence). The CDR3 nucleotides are TGTGCCACCAGCAGAGATCGGTCCTACGAGCAGTACTTC. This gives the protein CATSRDRSYEQYF. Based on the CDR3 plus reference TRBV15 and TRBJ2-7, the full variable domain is DAMVIQNPRYQVTQFGKPVTLSCSQTLNHNVMYWYQQKSSQAPKLLFHYYDKDFNNEADTPDNFQSRRPNTSFCFLDIRSPGLGDTAMYLCATSRDRSYEQYFGPGTRLTVT.

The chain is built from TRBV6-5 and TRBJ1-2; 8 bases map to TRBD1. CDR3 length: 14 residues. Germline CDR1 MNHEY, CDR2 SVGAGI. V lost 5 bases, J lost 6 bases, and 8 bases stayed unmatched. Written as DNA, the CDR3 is TGTGCCAGCAGTCGCGACAGGGGCGGTCATGGCTACACCTTC. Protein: CASSRDRGGHGYTF.

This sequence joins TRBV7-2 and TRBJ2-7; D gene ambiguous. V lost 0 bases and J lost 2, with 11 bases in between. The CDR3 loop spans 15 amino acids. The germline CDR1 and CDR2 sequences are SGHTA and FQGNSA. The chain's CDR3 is CASSLAGTKAYEQYF. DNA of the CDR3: TGTGCCAGCAGCTTAGCGGGCACGAAGGCCTACGAGCAGTACTTC. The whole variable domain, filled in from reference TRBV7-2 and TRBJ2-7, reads GAGVSQSPSNKVTEKGKDVELRCDPISGHTALYWYRQSLGQGLEFLIYFQGNSAPDKSGLPSDRFSAERTGGSVSTLTIQRTQQEDSAVYLCASSLAGTKAYEQYFGPGTRLTVT.

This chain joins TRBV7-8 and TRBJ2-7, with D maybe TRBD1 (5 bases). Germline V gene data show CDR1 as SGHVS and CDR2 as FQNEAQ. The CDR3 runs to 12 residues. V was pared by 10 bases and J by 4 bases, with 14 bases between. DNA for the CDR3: TGTGCCACCTCAGGGTTTGGTTACGAGCAGTACTTC. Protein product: CATSGFGYEQYF.

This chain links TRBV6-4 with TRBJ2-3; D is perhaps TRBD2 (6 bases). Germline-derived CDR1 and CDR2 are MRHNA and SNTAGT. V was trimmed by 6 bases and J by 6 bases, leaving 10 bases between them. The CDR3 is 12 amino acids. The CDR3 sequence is CASSGGGDTQYF. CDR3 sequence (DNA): TGTGCCAGCAGCGGCGGAGGGGATACGCAGTATTTT.